A selection of T cell receptor beta chains follows, all from one sample in a study of cytomegalovirus exposure and HLA in healthy donors. The data were produced by immunoSEQ multiplex PCR, yet TCRdb's version contains in-frame clones alone and is incomplete. Its clone listing holds tens of thousands of clones. Sequencing input: PBMCs. These receptors were taken from a middle-aged man in good health and CMV-seronegative. CDR3s include the opening cysteine and the closing phenylalanine or tryptophan. The order of the fields is CDR3 length, V gene, J gene, D gene, CDR3 DNA, CDR3 protein. A D gene is named only where the DNA matches it firmly.

>14|TRBV18|TRBJ2-5|-
TGTGCCAGCTCACCATCAGTAAGCCAAGAGACCCAGTACTTC
CASSPSVSQETQYF
>18|TRBV15|TRBJ1-6|TRBD1
TGTGCCACCAGCAGTTCCTACACAGGGGGCGCCTATAATTCACCCCTCCACTTT
CATSSSYTGGAYNSPLHF
>14|TRBV5-1|TRBJ1-3|-
TGCGCCAGCGCTCAGTCAACCTCTGGAAACACCATATATTTT
CASAQSTSGNTIYF
>14|TRBV5-6|TRBJ1-5|-
TGTGCCAGCAGCCAGCAAACAGGCTCGCAGCCCCAGCATTTT
CASSQQTGSQPQHF
>13|TRBV7-9|TRBJ1-1|-
TGTGCCAGCAGCTTAAGTACGGACACTGAAGCTTTCTTT
CASSLSTDTEAFF
>13|TRBV7-2|TRBJ2-5|-
TGTGCCAGCAGCCCCCAGGGACTGGAGACCCAGTACTTC
CASSPQGLETQYF
>18|TRBV29-1|TRBJ2-2|TRBD2
TGCAGCGTTGGGGGGAGACTTGATCGGGGGGAAAACACCGGGGAGCTGTTTTTT
CSVGGRLDRGENTGELFF
>15|TRBV5-6|TRBJ2-1|-
TGTGCCAGCAGCTTGGGGACAATTACGGAGTATGAGCAGTTCTTC
CASSLGTITEYEQFF
>18|TRBV4-1|TRBJ1-2|-
TGCGCCAGCAGCCAAGTGGTGAAGCGACACCCACTAGACTATGGCTACACCTTC
CASSQVVKRHPLDYGYTF
>16|TRBV5-1|TRBJ2-7|-
TGCGCCAGCAGCTTGGTCGTAGGACAGAGATACGGCGAGCAGTACTTC
CASSLVVGQRYGEQYF
>15|TRBV6-5|TRBJ2-1|TRBD2
TGTGCCAGCAGAATTCCGGGCCGAGAGCGGGAGGAGCAGTTCTTC
CASRIPGREREEQFF
>12|TRBV30|TRBJ1-5|-
TGTGCCTGGGGACAGTACAATCAGCCCCAGCATTTT
CAWGQYNQPQHF
>15|TRBV6-1|TRBJ2-1|TRBD2
TGTGCCAGCAGTGGAGGCGGGGGGACCTACAATGAGCAGTTCTTC
CASSGGGGTYNEQFF
>15|TRBV5-1|TRBJ2-7|-
TGCGCCAGCAGCTTGGACGGGGGGCAAACCTACGAGCAGTACTTC
CASSLDGGQTYEQYF
>14|TRBV5-1|TRBJ1-5|-
TGCGCCAGCAGCTTGGAGGGGCGCGGTCAGCCCCAGCATTTT
CASSLEGRGQPQHF
>11|TRBV7-6|TRBJ2-7|-
TGTGCCAGCAGCTCTTCAGGGGCGCAGTACTTC
CASSSSGAQYF
>11|TRBV30|TRBJ2-1|-
TGTGCCTGTTTTCTTGGGGCTAGTCGGTTCTTC
CACFLGASRFF
>15|TRBV5-1|TRBJ1-2|-
TGCGCCAGCAGCTTGTATCCGGGAGCTAACTATGGCTACACCTTC
CASSLYPGANYGYTF
>16|TRBV28|TRBJ1-5|-
TGTGCCAGCAGAACATTGGGAGAATATAGCAATCAGCCCCAGCATTTT
CASRTLGEYSNQPQHF
>15|TRBV7-9|TRBJ2-1|-
TGTGCCAGCAGCTTGATCCAGGGACTCTACAATGAGCAGTTCTTC
CASSLIQGLYNEQFF
>18|TRBV28|TRBJ2-7|-
TGTGCCAGCAGTCCCCAGTTGTATTTCCGGGACACTTCCTACGAGCAGTACTTC
CASSPQLYFRDTSYEQYF
>21|TRBV21-1|TRBJ2-5|-
TGTGCCAGCAGCACTCGGGACAAAGCTGTAACATTGTGGGGACAAAGAGAGACCCAGTACTTC
CASSTRDKAVTLWGQRETQYF
>15|TRBV30|TRBJ2-2|-
TGTGCCTGGAGTGGGGCAGGCCCGAACACCGGGGAGCTGTTTTTT
CAWSGAGPNTGELFF
>14|TRBV7-2|TRBJ2-7|-
TGTGCCAGCAGCCCGATCTCAGGGGTGTACGAGCAGTACTTC
CASSPISGVYEQYF
>17|TRBV5-8|TRBJ1-6|TRBD1
TGTGCCAGCAGCTTGACCTGGACAGGGCTATGGGATTCACCCCTCCACTTT
CASSLTWTGLWDSPLHF
>15|TRBV2|TRBJ1-5|TRBD1
TGTGCCAGCGCACCTCGGACAGGCGCAAATCAGCCCCAGCATTTT
CASAPRTGANQPQHF
>14|TRBV5-1|TRBJ2-7|-
TGCGCCAGCAGCTTGTCGGGTGTAACCTACGAGCAGTACTTC
CASSLSGVTYEQYF
>16|TRBV29-1|TRBJ1-5|-
TGCAGCGTGACTGTCGGGAGGGGCTTAAGCAATCAGCCCCAGCATTTT
CSVTVGRGLSNQPQHF
>15|TRBV9|TRBJ2-7|TRBD1
TGTGCCAGCAGCGCCCTGACAGGGGGCTTCGGGGAGCAGTACTTC
CASSALTGGFGEQYF
>15|TRBV5-8|TRBJ2-5|TRBD2
TGTGCCAGCAGACCGGGAGGGGGGGCAGGAGAGACCCAGTACTTC
CASRPGGGAGETQYF
>13|TRBV28|TRBJ2-7|-
TGTGCCAGCACCCCCGGGGGCTCCTACGAGCAGTACTTC
CASTPGGSYEQYF
>21|TRBV7-8|TRBJ1-1|-
TGTGCCAGCAGTCCACCCCTAATGGTTTATGATGTGGGCGATGGTGGCACTGAAGCTTTCTTT
CASSPPLMVYDVGDGGTEAFF
>14|TRBV28|TRBJ1-1|-
TGTGCCAGCAGTTTGCCGGGGGAGTACACTGAAGCTTTCTTT
CASSLPGEYTEAFF
>15|TRBV5-1|TRBJ1-6|TRBD1
TGCGCCAGCAGCTTGGGGACAGGACGAAATTCACCCCTCCACTTT
CASSLGTGRNSPLHF
>15|TRBV5-5|TRBJ2-6|-
TGTGCCAGCAGCTTGTGGAGCTCTGGGGCCAACGTCCTGACTTTC
CASSLWSSGANVLTF
>14|TRBV5-1|TRBJ1-1|-
TGCGCCAGCACCCCCGGTGGGGGCAACACTGAAGCTTTCTTT
CASTPGGGNTEAFF
>11|TRBV28|TRBJ2-7|-
TGTGCCAGCAGGATAGGGAGCGAGCAGTACTTC
CASRIGSEQYF
>14|TRBV19|TRBJ1-5|TRBD1
TGTGCCAGTAGTTGGGGACAGGGCGGGCAGCCCCAGCATTTT
CASSWGQGGQPQHF
>13|TRBV19|TRBJ2-7|-
TGTGCCAGTAGCCACAGGGAGTCCTACGAGCAGTACTTC
CASSHRESYEQYF
>17|TRBV29-1|TRBJ2-7|-
TGCAGCGTTAGCACAGGGCTCGAGGTTCGGCTCCCCAACGAGCAGTACTTC
CSVSTGLEVRLPNEQYF
>11|TRBV6-6|TRBJ2-2|-
TGTGCCAGCAGCGTCACCGGGGAGCTGTTTTTT
CASSVTGELFF
>15|TRBV5-1|TRBJ1-4|-
TGCGCCAGCAGCTTGGTCGGGAACACTCGTGAAAAACTGTTTTTT
CASSLVGNTREKLFF